The table lists the clone carrying this T cell receptor (beta chain) with a count of one. Its antigen is as yet unknown. The CDR3 loop spans 13 amino acids. V was cut by 7 bases and J by 4 bases, with 14 bases left in between. The germline V gene has CDR1 MNHEY and CDR2 SMNVEV (reference sequence). Per the original methods: ImmunoSEQ output lacked quality scores and full-length reads, limiting matched filtering. Measured with immunoSEQ multiplex PCR; TCRdb has only the in-frame clones, and not every one. Clone size and the V and J calls come from that table; the DNA yielded D and trimming. Of roughly 2,300,000 clones detected, roughly 92% appear once; the ten largest clones hold 0.3% to 0.4%. This specimen comes from a study of shared clonotypes between healthy human individuals. Study information: Donors had three CD4 naive, three CD4 memory, two CD8 naive and one CD8 memory plate apiece. Study observations and caveats: Even with large depth, rarefaction showed that sorted-subset sequencing was incomplete. Only blood was sampled; tissue repertoires likely differ.

This clonotype originated in a man aged 18 to 29 in good health. Some clones in this sample may be carry-over from other donors' samples. The rearrangement joins TRBV27 to TRBJ2-7; no reliable D call. Sequencing used naive CD4+ T cells from PBMCs. Noted subset: CD45RA+ positively selected. CDR3 sequence: CASTLIEEYEQYF. In DNA form, the CDR3 reads TGTGCCAGCACCCTCATCGAGGAATACGAGCAGTACTTC.